The rows below give T cell receptor beta chains drawn from one sample of a study of OX40 agonist ivuxolimab in advanced cancers. Repertoires were generated with immunoSEQ multiplex PCR, while TCRdb's copy carries only in-frame clones and drops some. Seen here are around 74,000 clones, approximately 80% observed once, and the top ten hold around 0.51%. This sample comprised CD4+ or CD8+ T cells sorted from blood, obtained in a trial of the OX40 agonist ivuxolimab. These receptors came from an adult with an advanced solid tumor such as melanoma, head and neck, liver or kidney cancer. The CDR3 runs from the conserved cysteine through the conserved F or W. The D gene is left open where the match is weak.

J gene: TRBJ1-3; D gene: NA; V gene: TRBV15; CDR3 protein: CATSRDRVLTGNTIYF; CDR3 DNA: TGTGCCACCAGCAGAGATAGAGTACTAACTGGAAACACCATATATTTT
J gene: TRBJ1-2; D gene: NA; V gene: TRBV27; CDR3 protein: CASSDLGRSRISYTF; CDR3 DNA: TGTGCCAGCAGTGACCTGGGGAGGTCCAGGATTTCCTACACCTTC
J gene: TRBJ2-7; D gene: TRBD1; V gene: TRBV9; CDR3 protein: CASSVAPRGNYEQYF; CDR3 DNA: TGTGCCAGCAGCGTAGCTCCCAGGGGGAACTACGAGCAGTACTTC
J gene: TRBJ2-7; D gene: TRBD1; V gene: TRBV6-6; CDR3 protein: CASRTGPNEQYF; CDR3 DNA: TGTGCCAGTCGGACAGGGCCTAACGAGCAGTACTTC
J gene: TRBJ1-2; D gene: NA; V gene: TRBV7-6; CDR3 protein: CASSPQGYGYTF; CDR3 DNA: TGTGCCAGCAGCCCTCAGGGGTATGGCTACACCTTC
J gene: TRBJ2-7; D gene: NA; V gene: TRBV5-5; CDR3 protein: CASSLKMVGKAGNVNYEQYF; CDR3 DNA: TGTGCCAGCAGCTTGAAGATGGTGGGGAAAGCAGGGAATGTTAACTACGAGCAGTACTTC
J gene: TRBJ2-1; D gene: NA; V gene: TRBV6-5; CDR3 protein: CATARDSGEQFF; CDR3 DNA: TGTGCCACCGCCCGGGACTCCGGTGAGCAGTTCTTC
J gene: TRBJ2-1; D gene: TRBD2; V gene: TRBV6-5; CDR3 protein: CASSQRGEEQFF; CDR3 DNA: TGTGCCAGCAGCCAGCGGGGGGAGGAGCAGTTCTTC
J gene: TRBJ1-6; D gene: NA; V gene: TRBV5-1; CDR3 protein: CASSLDSRSIGSPLHF; CDR3 DNA: TGCGCCAGCAGCTTGGATAGCAGATCTATAGGGTCACCCCTCCACTTT
J gene: TRBJ1-1; D gene: NA; V gene: TRBV5-1; CDR3 protein: CASSPGQNTEAFF; CDR3 DNA: TGCGCCAGCAGCCCCGGACAGAACACTGAAGCTTTCTTT